These 32 T cell receptor beta chains originate from one sample sequenced in a study of blood T cell repertoires in COVID-19. The assay was immunoSEQ multiplex PCR, and TCRdb's table has in-frame clones only and misses some. The sample lists roughly 150,000 clones, approximately 80% seen once, with 5% in the top ten. The specimen sequenced was peripheral blood. These receptors came from a woman aged 45-59 years with acute or convalescent COVID-19.

This chain joins TRBV12-3 or TRBV12-4 and TRBJ1-4; D call uncertain. The length of the CDR3 is 12 residues. Trimming shortened V by 6 bases and J by 10 bases, and 12 bases separated the two germline ends. The CDR3 nucleotides read TGTGCCAGCAGCGCAGGACGGGGAAAACTGTTTTTT. It translates to CASSAGRGKLFF.

This rearrangement joins TRBV29-1 to TRBJ1-1; TRBD1 aligns across 7 bases. The CDR3 totals 13 residues. With V trimmed by 7 bases and J by 5 bases, 10 bases remained unmatched. Germline CDR1 SQVTM, CDR2 ANQGSEA. The CDR3 DNA follows: TGCAGCGGCCTTGGGACAGATGAAACTGAAGCTTTCTTT. Amino acids: CSGLGTDETEAFF.

The CDR3 region is CASSFQDYQPQHF. CDR3 DNA sequence: TGTGCCAGCAGTTTTCAGGATTATCAGCCCCAGCATTTT. The rearrangement joins TRBV28 to TRBJ1-5; D is ambiguous. Trimming pared 3 bases from V and 5 bases from J, leaving 8 bases between. Germline V CDR1 and CDR2: MDHEN, SYDVKM. This CDR3 is built from 13 residues.

This rearrangement joins TRBV3-1 (or the pseudogene TRBV3-2) to TRBJ1-5; possible D gene TRBD1, 6 bases. V lost 0 bases and J 1 base, leaving 13 bases between the germline ends. CDR3 length: 17 residues. The germline V gene encodes CDR1 LGHDT and CDR2 YNNKEL (reference sequence). CDR3 bases: TGTGCCAGCAGCCAAGAGGGGGGGGCATGGAGCAATCAGCCCCAGCATTTT. As protein: CASSQEGGAWSNQPQHF.

The table lists this clone with many counts. The chain combines TRBV6-5 with TRBJ1-4; a possible D gene is TRBD1 (5 bases). Germline CDR1 MNHEY, CDR2 SVGAGI. CDR3 length: 15 residues. V lost 6 bases to trimming and J lost 0 bases, with 11 bases between them. For the CDR3, the DNA is TGTGCCAGCAGCACCACAGGAACAACTAATGAAAAACTGTTTTTT. Its translation: CASSTTGTTNEKLFF.

The chain recombines TRBV7-9 with TRBJ2-3; D remains unclear. Germline values: CDR1 SEHNR, CDR2 FQNEAQ (reference sequence). V was clipped by 5 bases and J by 4 bases, with 10 bases between them. The CDR3 covers 13 residues. This CDR3 reads CASSVEAADTQYF. CDR3 nucleotide sequence: TGTGCCAGCAGCGTCGAGGCCGCAGATACGCAGTATTTT.

This chain links TRBV5-5 with TRBJ2-5, with a tentative D call TRBD1 (5 bases). Deletions cut 4 bases from V and 7 bases from J, with 14 bases between. CDR3 length: 13 amino acids. The germline CDR1 and CDR2 sequences are SGHKS and YYEKEE (reference sequence). CDR3: CASSGDSFGTQYF. Written as DNA, the CDR3 is TGTGCCAGCAGCGGCGACAGCTTCGGGACCCAGTACTTC. Together with reference TRBV5-5 and TRBJ2-5, the CDR3 gives the full variable domain: DAGVTQSPTHLIKTRGQQVTLRCSPISGHKSVSWYQQVLGQGPQFIFQYYEKEERGRGNFPDRFSARQFPNYSSELNVNALLLGDSALYLCASSGDSFGTQYFGPGTRLLVL.

The chain employs TRBV15 and TRBJ1-2; 7 bases are shared with TRBD1. Germline CDR1 and CDR2: LNHNV and YYDKDF (reference sequence). The length of the CDR3 is 17 residues. V lost 0 bases, J lost 6 bases, and 13 bases stayed unmatched. The CDR3 sequence: CATSRDQVVRGGNGYTF. CDR3 bases: TGTGCCACCAGCAGAGATCAGGTGGTTCGAGGGGGCAATGGCTACACCTTC.

The genes are TRBV7-2 and TRBJ1-1; TRBD1 is a possible D gene (6 bases). Germline values: CDR1 SGHTA, CDR2 FQGNSA. Trimming left V 5 bases short and J 9 bases short, with 16 bases between. This CDR3 has 13 residues. The DNA of the CDR3 is TGTGCCAGCAGCCAAGAAAGACAGGCAAAAGCTTTCTTT. Translated, it gives CASSQERQAKAFF.

The chain joins TRBV7-8 to TRBJ1-1, with D possibly being TRBD1 (5 bases). The CDR3 is 15 residues long. V lost 1 base, J lost 4 bases, and 13 bases lay in between. From germline, CDR1 is SGHVS and CDR2 FQNEAQ. Written as DNA, the CDR3 is TGTGCCAGCAGCTTAGGAATAGGGGCGAGCACTGAAGCTTTCTTT. It specifies CASSLGIGASTEAFF.

The CDR3 DNA sequence: TGTGCCAGTAGTAGCGGGGGGGCAGTGGACATTCAGTACTTC. Amino acids: CASSSGGAVDIQYF. The rearrangement uses TRBV19 and TRBJ2-4, with TRBD2 matching over 9 bases. CDR1 is LNHDA, CDR2 SQIVND, per germline (reference sequence). This CDR3 spans 14 amino acids. V was clipped by 4 bases and J by 8 bases; unmatched bases: 6. The whole variable domain, filled in from reference TRBV19 and TRBJ2-4, reads DGGITQSPKYLFRKEGQNVTLSCEQNLNHDAMYWYRQDPGQGLRLIYYSQIVNDFQKGDIAEGYSVSREKKESFPLTVTSAQKNPTAFYLCASSSGGAVDIQYFGAGTRLSVL.

The V call is TRBV18, the J call TRBJ2-1; possible D gene TRBD1, 6 bases. Deletions cut 3 bases from V and 12 bases from J, with 12 bases between. Germline lookup yields CDR1 KGHSH and CDR2 LQKENI. The CDR3 consists of 12 residues. The CDR3 sequence: CASSPTLQGQFF. The CDR3 nucleotides read TGTGCCAGCTCACCGACTCTACAGGGGCAGTTCTTC.

The chain carries TRBV4-3 and TRBJ1-1, with 8 nucleotides matching TRBD1. From germline, CDR1 is LGHNA and CDR2 YSLEER. With V trimmed by 5 bases and J by 4 bases, 6 bases remained unmatched. CDR3 size: 14 residues. The CDR3 region is CASSWNQGATEAFF. The CDR3 DNA reads as TGCGCCAGCAGCTGGAATCAGGGGGCCACTGAAGCTTTCTTT.

The genes are TRBV6-2 or TRBV6-3 and TRBJ2-7; maybe TRBD2 (6 bases). V gave up 6 bases and J gave up 6 bases, with 18 bases separating them. CDR1 is MNHEY, CDR2 SVGEGT, per germline. The CDR3 covers 14 residues. CDR3 coding DNA: TGTGCCAGCAGCTTACCGCTCTTGGGGGGCGAGCAGTACTTC. This codes for CASSLPLLGGEQYF.

This chain joins TRBV20-1 and TRBJ2-2; no clear D gene. Germline lookup yields CDR1 DFQATT and CDR2 SNEGSKA (reference sequence). The CDR3 length is 11 residues. V dropped 1 base and J dropped 7 bases, with 4 bases sitting between them. CDR3 nucleotides: TGCAGTGCTAGAGGCAGCGGGGAGCTGTTTTTT. Protein: CSARGSGELFF.

The chain joins TRBV16 to TRBJ1-2, with D maybe TRBD1 (5 bases). Trimming pared 2 bases from V and 3 bases from J, leaving 7 bases between. CDR3 size: 13 residues. Germline CDR1 and CDR2: KGHSY and FQNENV. The CDR3 DNA reads TGTGCCAGCAGCCAACAGGGCCACTATGGCTACACCTTC. It specifies CASSQQGHYGYTF. Variable domain in full (rest from reference TRBV16 and TRBJ1-2): GEEVAQTPKHLVRGEGQKAKLYCAPIKGHSYVFWYQQVLKNEFKFLISFQNENVFDETGMPKERFSAKCLPNSPCSLEIQATKLEDSAVYFCASSQQGHYGYTFGSGTRLTVV.

This chain links TRBV12-3 or TRBV12-4 with TRBJ2-7; possibly TRBD1 for D (6 bases). The CDR3 consists of 13 residues. Trimming removed 5 bases from V and 7 bases from J, with 15 bases in between. CDR3 region: CASSPQGVGEQYF. The DNA for the CDR3 is TGTGCCAGCAGTCCACAGGGAGTAGGGGAGCAGTACTTC.

This chain joins TRBV29-1 and TRBJ1-5, with 10 bases fitting TRBD1. Germline V gene sequence: CDR1 SQVTM, CDR2 ANQGSEA. The CDR3 loop spans 12 amino acids. The J segment lost 5 bases and the V segment lost 7 bases, leaving 2 bases of the junction unmatched. This CDR3 is CSAGTGDQPQHF. The CDR3 DNA sequence: TGCAGCGCCGGGACAGGGGATCAGCCCCAGCATTTT.

J is TRBJ2-5 and V is TRBV3-1 (or the pseudogene TRBV3-2); D gene unclear. Germline V lookup: CDR1 LGHDT, CDR2 YNNKEL (reference sequence). V was pared by 5 bases and J by 2 bases, with 12 bases between. The CDR3 spans 14 residues. CDR3 sequence reads: CASSGFPPQETQYF. The DNA of the CDR3 is TGTGCCAGCAGCGGCTTCCCCCCACAAGAGACCCAGTACTTC.

The chain links TRBV4-1 to TRBJ2-7, with a weak D call TRBD1 (6 bases). The CDR3 has 14 amino acids. Germline V gene data show CDR1 as MGHRA and CDR2 as YSYEKL. Trimming took off 0 bases at V and 4 bases at J, with 10 bases between the two ends. CDR3 loop: CASSQEGRGYEQYF. The CDR3 DNA reads TGCGCCAGCAGCCAAGAAGGCAGGGGATACGAGCAGTACTTC.

The gene calls are TRBV11-3 and TRBJ1-1; D remains ambiguous. The CDR3 is made up of 13 amino acids. The germline V gene encodes CDR1 SGHNT and CDR2 YENEEA. V lost 5 bases and J lost 0, with 7 bases in between. The CDR3 loop is CASSPGLNTEAFF. DNA of the CDR3: TGTGCCAGCAGCCCGGGGTTGAACACTGAAGCTTTCTTT.

The chain employs TRBV12-2 and TRBJ2-2; the DNA was not compared with TRBD1, the D call given in the table. TRBV12-2 is a listed pseudogene. The CDR3 loop spans 16 amino acids. CDR3 sequence: CASRCSGGGNTGELFF. DNA for the CDR3: TGTGCAAGTCGATGTTCAGGGGGAGGGAACACCGGGGAGCTGTTTTTT.

The V gene is TRBV3-1 (or the pseudogene TRBV3-2), the J gene TRBJ2-7; tentatively, D is TRBD1 (6 bases). Per the germline V gene, CDR1 is LGHDT and CDR2 is YNNKEL (reference sequence). Trimming took off 4 bases at V and 0 bases at J, with 10 bases between the two ends. This CDR3 contains 14 residues. As DNA, the CDR3 is TGTGCCAGCAGCCCCGGGACAAGCTCCTACGAGCAGTACTTC. Protein: CASSPGTSSYEQYF.

The V and J genes are TRBV10-3 and TRBJ1-5; D perhaps matches TRBD1 (5 bases). This CDR3 comprises 14 residues. V dropped 4 bases and J dropped 5 bases, with 12 bases sitting between them. Germline loops: CDR1 ENHRY, CDR2 SYGVKD. CDR3 sequence (DNA): TGTGCCATCAGTGCTGGCAGGGCCCATCAGCCCCAGCATTTT. This sequence encodes CAISAGRAHQPQHF.

This chain uses TRBV29-1 with TRBJ1-1; tentatively, D is TRBD1 (6 bases). The length of the CDR3 is 12 residues. Germline lookup yields CDR1 SQVTM and CDR2 ANQGSEA. V was shortened by 6 bases and J by 5 bases, with 13 bases between the two germline ends. The CDR3 spells CSVQRGITEAFF. The CDR3 coding sequence is TGCAGCGTCCAAAGGGGGATTACTGAAGCTTTCTTT.

This sequence joins TRBV5-1 and TRBJ1-4; the match to TRBD1 covers 7 bases. The CDR3 is made up of 17 amino acids. Germline CDR1 and CDR2: SGHRS and YFSETQ. The J segment lost 5 bases and the V segment lost 1 base, leaving 11 bases of the junction unmatched. CDR3 in amino acids: CASSLTMEQGTNEKLFF. The DNA of the CDR3 is TGCGCCAGCAGCTTGACCATGGAACAGGGGACAAATGAAAAACTGTTTTTT.

This clone was seen a single time. The chain joins TRBV11-2 to TRBJ1-2; 9 bases agree with TRBD1. CDR3 size: 16 residues. Germline-derived CDR1 and CDR2 are SGHAT and FQNNGV. V shed 3 bases, J shed 4 bases, and the junction held 9 bases outside the gene matches. CDR3 loop: CASSFPGDRATYGYTF. DNA of the CDR3: TGTGCCAGCAGCTTCCCGGGGGACAGGGCGACCTATGGCTACACCTTC.

The chain couples TRBV19 to TRBJ1-1; 7 bases are a match to TRBD1. The CDR3 has 14 amino acids. V lost 5 bases and J lost 4; bases outside the gene matches: 7. CDR1 and CDR2 (germline): LNHDA, SQIVND (reference sequence). Here the CDR3 reads CASSEQGVVTEAFF. The DNA of the CDR3 is TGTGCCAGTAGTGAGCAGGGGGTGGTCACTGAAGCTTTCTTT. The full variable domain, in which reference TRBV19 and TRBJ1-1 provide the parts outside the CDR3, is DGGITQSPKYLFRKEGQNVTLSCEQNLNHDAMYWYRQDPGQGLRLIYYSQIVNDFQKGDIAEGYSVSREKKESFPLTVTSAQKNPTAFYLCASSEQGVVTEAFFGQGTRLTVV.

The chain carries TRBV6-1 and TRBJ2-1, with 8 nucleotides matching TRBD2. The CDR3 is made up of 15 amino acids. Germline V gene lookup returns CDR1 MNHNS and CDR2 SASEGT. V lost 4 bases and J lost 8; bases outside the gene matches: 10. Here the CDR3 DNA reads TGTGCCAGCAGTGCAGGCGGGGGGCCCCCCTATGAGCAGTTCTTC. Its protein product is CASSAGGGPPYEQFF.

The genes are TRBV5-6 and TRBJ1-1; 9 bases are shared with TRBD1. V shed 1 base and J 3 bases; nucleotides not matched to a gene: 7. Germline CDR1 is SGHDT and CDR2 is YYEEEE. The CDR3 contains 16 residues. Here the CDR3 DNA reads TGTGCCAGCAGCTTGTTGGGACAGGGTATGGACACTGAAGCTTTCTTT. Translating gives CASSLLGQGMDTEAFF.

V is TRBV9 and J is TRBJ1-4, with D perhaps TRBD1 (6 bases). Germline V gives CDR1 SGDLS, CDR2 YYNGEE. This CDR3 region has 14 residues. Trimming shortened V by 0 bases and J by 8 bases, and 11 bases separated the two germline ends. The CDR3: CASSVAQGREKLFF. The CDR3 coding sequence is TGTGCCAGCAGCGTAGCACAGGGCCGCGAAAAACTGTTTTTT.

This clone was found once. The CDR3 bases are TGTGCCAGCTCACCTACAGCGGGGGGAAATACGCAGTATTTT. As protein: CASSPTAGGNTQYF. The chain is built from TRBV18 and TRBJ2-3; TRBD2 matches at 9 bases. V dropped 3 bases and J dropped 7; count of bases not matched to a gene: 5. The CDR3 totals 14 residues. CDR1 and CDR2 (germline): KGHSH, LQKENI.